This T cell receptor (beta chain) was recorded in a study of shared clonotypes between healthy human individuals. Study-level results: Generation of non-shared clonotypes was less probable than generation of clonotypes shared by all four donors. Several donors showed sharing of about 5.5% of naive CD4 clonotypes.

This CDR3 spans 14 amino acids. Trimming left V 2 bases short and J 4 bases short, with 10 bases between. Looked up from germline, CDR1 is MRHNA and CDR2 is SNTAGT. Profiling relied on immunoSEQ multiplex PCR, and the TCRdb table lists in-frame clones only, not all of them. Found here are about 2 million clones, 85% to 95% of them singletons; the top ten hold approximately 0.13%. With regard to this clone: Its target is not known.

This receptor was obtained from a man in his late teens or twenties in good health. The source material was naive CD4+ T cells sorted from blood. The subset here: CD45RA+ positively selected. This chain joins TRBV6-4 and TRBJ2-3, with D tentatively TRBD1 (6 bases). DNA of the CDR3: TGTGCCAGCAGTGACGAAGCAGGGGCAGATACGCAGTATTTT. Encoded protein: CASSDEAGADTQYF.